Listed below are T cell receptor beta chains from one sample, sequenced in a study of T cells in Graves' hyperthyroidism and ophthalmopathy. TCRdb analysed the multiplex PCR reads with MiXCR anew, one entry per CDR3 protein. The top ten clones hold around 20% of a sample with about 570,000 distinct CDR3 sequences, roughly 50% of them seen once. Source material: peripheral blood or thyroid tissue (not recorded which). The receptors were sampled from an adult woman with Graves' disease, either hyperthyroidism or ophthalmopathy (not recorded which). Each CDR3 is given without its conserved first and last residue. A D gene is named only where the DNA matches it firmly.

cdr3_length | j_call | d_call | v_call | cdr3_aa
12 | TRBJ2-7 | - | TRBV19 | ASRPGTKAHEQY
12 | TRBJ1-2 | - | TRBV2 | ASSEGTAPGGYT
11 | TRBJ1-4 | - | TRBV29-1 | SCQRGSGEKLF
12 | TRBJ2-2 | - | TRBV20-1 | SAPSTFVSGELF
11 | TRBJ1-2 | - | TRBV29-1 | SVDIRLGDGYT
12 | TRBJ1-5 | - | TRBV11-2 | ASSLAGGGWPQH
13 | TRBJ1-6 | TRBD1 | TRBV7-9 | ASSSPTGGESPLH
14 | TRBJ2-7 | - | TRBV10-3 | AISAGFTVPPYEQY
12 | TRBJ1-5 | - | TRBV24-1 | ATNGGGSNQPQH
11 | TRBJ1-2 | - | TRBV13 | ASSLGGRVGYT
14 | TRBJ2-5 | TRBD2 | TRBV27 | ASSRIPSGEKETQY
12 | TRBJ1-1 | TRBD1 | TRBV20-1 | SASRQGRNTEAF
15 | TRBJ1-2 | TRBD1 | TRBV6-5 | ASSRTRGQVDLYGYT
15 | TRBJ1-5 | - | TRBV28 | ASSLRWAGFVYQPQH
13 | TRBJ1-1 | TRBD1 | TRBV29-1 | SVGSGTGLNTEAF
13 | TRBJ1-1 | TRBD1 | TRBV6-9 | ASSPRDRTNTEAF
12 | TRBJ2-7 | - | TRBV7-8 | ASSLVGPVHEQY
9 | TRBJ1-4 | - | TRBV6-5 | ASSPDEKLF
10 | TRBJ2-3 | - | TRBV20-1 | SAAWSTDTQY
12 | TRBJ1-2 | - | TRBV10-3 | AISGFFEVYGYT
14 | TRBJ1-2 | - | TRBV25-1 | ASSAPGPTGTYGYT
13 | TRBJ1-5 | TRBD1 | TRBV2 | ASSTGGGSNQPQH
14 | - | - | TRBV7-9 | ASSAQRLLSYNEQF
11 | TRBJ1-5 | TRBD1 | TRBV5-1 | ASSLEGAQPQH
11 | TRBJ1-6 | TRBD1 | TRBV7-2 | ASSLRQGGPLH
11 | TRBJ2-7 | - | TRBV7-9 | ASSPTAGYEQY